In its sample, the clone carrying this T cell receptor beta chain was seen a few times. Its target is unknown. Unique molecular identifiers were carried by the TCR beta cDNA libraries. TCRdb reprocessed the PCR reads with MiXCR, giving one entry per CDR3 protein. The data hold some 240,000 distinct CDR3 sequences, with roughly a third observed a single time. This entry is derived from a study of post-analysis software for immune sequencing data. Study-level findings and limits: Comparison of patients with controls showed 5 or 6 TRBV segments more frequent in patients, TRBV5-6, TRBV5-1 and TRBV20-1 among them. People with multiple sclerosis had a significantly lower normalized Chao1 diversity than controls did.

The V end lost 1 base, the J end lost 2 bases, and 8 bases lay between the germline ends. The CDR3 has 14 residues. Per the germline V gene, CDR1 is SNHLY and CDR2 is FYNNEI. This chain links TRBV2 with TRBJ1-2; the D is unclear. The TCR comes from a girl between 10 and 17 years old with multiple sclerosis. The specimen was blood. This CDR3 reads CASSEDGGNYGYTF. For the CDR3, the DNA is TGTGCCAGCAGTGAAGATGGAGGGAACTATGGCTACACCTTC.